This T cell receptor beta chain comes out of a study of post-analysis software for immune sequencing data. Overall study results and limits: Significantly decreased normalized Chao1 diversity was recorded for multiple sclerosis patients relative to controls. With TRBV5-6, TRBV5-1 and TRBV20-1 included, about five TRBV segments were more frequent in patients than in controls.

Prepared TCR beta cDNA libraries contained unique molecular identifiers. TCRdb called the PCR reads again in MiXCR, with one record for every CDR3 protein. The sample holds almost 700,000 distinct CDR3 sequences, roughly three fifths seen once. This CDR3 comprises 15 residues. Germline V gene sequence: CDR1 DFQATT, CDR2 SNEGSKA (reference sequence). The ends were cut back, 5 bases at V and 5 bases at J, with 21 bases in the middle. As regards this clonotype: The antigen remains unidentified.

The sequenced sample was blood. This clonotype was obtained from a girl aged 2 to 10 with multiple sclerosis. The J gene is TRBJ2-5, the V gene TRBV20-1; D unclear. The CDR3 coding sequence is TGCAGTGCTCGCGGTAGTACCTACCCGAGGGAGACCCAGTACTTC. As protein: CSARGSTYPRETQYF.